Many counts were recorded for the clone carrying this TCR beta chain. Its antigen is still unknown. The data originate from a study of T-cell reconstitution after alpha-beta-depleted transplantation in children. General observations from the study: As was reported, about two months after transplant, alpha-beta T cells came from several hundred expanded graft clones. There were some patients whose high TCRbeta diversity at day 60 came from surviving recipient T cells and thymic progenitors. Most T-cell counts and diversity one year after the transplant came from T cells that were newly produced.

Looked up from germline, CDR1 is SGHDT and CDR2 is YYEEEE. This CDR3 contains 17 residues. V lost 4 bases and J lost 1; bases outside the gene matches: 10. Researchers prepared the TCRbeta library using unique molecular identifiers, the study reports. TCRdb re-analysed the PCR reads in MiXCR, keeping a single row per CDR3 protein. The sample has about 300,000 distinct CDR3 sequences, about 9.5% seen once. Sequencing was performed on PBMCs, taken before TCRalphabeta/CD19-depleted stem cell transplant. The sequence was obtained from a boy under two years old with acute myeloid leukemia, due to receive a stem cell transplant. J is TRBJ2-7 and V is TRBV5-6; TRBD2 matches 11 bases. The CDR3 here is CASSRMSLAGGSYEQYF. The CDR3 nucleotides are TGTGCCAGCAGCCGCATGTCCCTAGCGGGAGGTTCCTACGAGCAGTACTTC. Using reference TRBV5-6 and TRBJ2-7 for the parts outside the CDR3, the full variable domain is DAGVTQSPTHLIKTRGQQVTLRCSPKSGHDTVSWYQQALGQGPQFIFQYYEEEERQRGNFPDRFSGHQFPNYSSELNVNALLLGDSALYLCASSRMSLAGGSYEQYFGPGTRLTVT.